The 16 T cell receptor beta chains below all came from one sample that was sequenced in a study of shared clonotypes between healthy human individuals. Measured with immunoSEQ multiplex PCR; TCRdb has only the in-frame clones, and not every one. The profile covers 1.6 million or so clones, with around 97% appearing a single time and roughly 1.2% taken by the ten largest. Sequencing used naive CD4+ T cells sorted from blood. The sample's subset: CD45RA+ positively selected. The receptors originated from a man under 40 in good health.

This chain links TRBV5-1 with TRBJ2-7; D may match TRBD1 or TRBD2 (6 bases each). Looked up from germline, CDR1 is SGHRS and CDR2 is YFSETQ. This CDR3 contains 15 residues. Between the trimmed V and J ends, which lost 0 bases and 4 bases, there was a span of 14 bases. The chain's CDR3 is CASSLAPGAKYEQYF. CDR3 in DNA: TGCGCCAGCAGCTTGGCCCCGGGGGCAAAGTACGAGCAGTACTTC. Using reference TRBV5-1 and TRBJ2-7 for the parts outside the CDR3, the full variable domain is KAGVTQTPRYLIKTRGQQVTLSCSPISGHRSVSWYQQTPGQGLQFLFEYFSETQRNKGNFPGRFSGRQFSNSRSEMNVSTLELGDSALYLCASSLAPGAKYEQYFGPGTRLTVT.

The chain recombines TRBV25-1 with TRBJ2-2, with TRBD1 matching over 7 bases. CDR3 length: 15 residues. The V and J ends lost 6 bases and 0 bases, in that order; junction bases with no gene match: 4. Germline CDR1 reads MGHDK; CDR2 reads SYGVNS. CDR3 in amino acids: CASSRGLANTGELFF. The CDR3, as DNA: TGTGCCAGCAGCAGGGGGTTGGCGAACACCGGGGAGCTGTTTTTT.

With regard to this clone: The sample has other DNA sequences that encode this CDR3 too. The chain uses TRBV9 and TRBJ2-2; no clear D gene. The CDR3 length is 15 residues. CDR1 SGDLS and CDR2 YYNGEE come from the germline V gene. V was trimmed by 0 bases and J by 0 bases, leaving 6 bases between them. The CDR3 here is CASSVAAANTGELFF. The CDR3 bases are TGTGCCAGCAGCGTAGCGGCAGCGAACACCGGGGAGCTGTTTTTT.

This chain connects TRBV2 to TRBJ2-1; D is perhaps TRBD1 or TRBD2 (5 bases each). Deletions cut 4 bases from V and 8 bases from J, with 15 bases between. This CDR3 is built from 14 residues. Per germline, CDR1 SNHLY and CDR2 FYNNEI. CDR3 protein: CASSGLGLGHEQFF. DNA of the CDR3: TGTGCCAGCAGTGGACTGGGGTTGGGACATGAGCAGTTCTTC.

This chain joins TRBV6-1 and TRBJ2-4; no reliable D call. The CDR3 runs 13 residues. Trimming removed 7 bases from V and 6 bases from J, with 13 bases in between. Germline CDR1 and CDR2: MNHNS and SASEGT. CDR3 sequence (DNA): TGTGCCAGCACGGATAGGATGAGAAACATTCAGTACTTC. Protein sequence: CASTDRMRNIQYF.

The chain is built from TRBV5-1 and TRBJ2-7; D is undetermined. V was pared by 7 bases and J by 4 bases, with 15 bases between. Germline CDR1 and CDR2: SGHRS and YFSETQ. The CDR3 consists of 13 residues. This CDR3 is CASRPLGTYEQYF. In DNA form, the CDR3 reads TGCGCCAGCCGACCTCTCGGAACTTACGAGCAGTACTTC.

The chain has TRBV28 and TRBJ2-7, with 9 bases matching TRBD2. V gave up 8 bases and J gave up 6 bases; unmatched junction bases: 14. Germline loops: CDR1 MDHEN, CDR2 SYDVKM. CDR3 length: 15 residues. CDR3 in amino acids: CASVPGGSGSREQYF. DNA of the CDR3: TGTGCCAGCGTTCCCGGTGGTAGCGGGAGTCGCGAGCAGTACTTC.

This chain joins TRBV6-1 and TRBJ2-7; 7 bases agree with TRBD2. CDR3 length: 16 residues. Germline CDR1 is MNHNS and CDR2 is SASEGT. Trimming took 1 base from V and 4 from J; bases not matched to a gene: 10. In DNA, the CDR3 is TGTGCCAGCAGTGAAGTTGGGGCTAGCGGCCGATACGAGCAGTACTTC. It encodes CASSEVGASGRYEQYF.

V usage is TRBV28 and J usage is TRBJ1-2; possible D gene TRBD1, 5 bases. The CDR3 length is 14 residues. The germline V and J ends were trimmed by 6 bases and 4 bases, with 15 bases remaining between them. Germline CDR1 is MDHEN and CDR2 is SYDVKM. CDR3 sequence (DNA): TGTGCCAGCAGCCACGGGACTAAATTCTATGGCTACACCTTC. As protein: CASSHGTKFYGYTF.

The chain has TRBV7-8 and TRBJ2-1; 7 nucleotides align to TRBD2. The CDR3 is made up of 15 amino acids. The junction had 17 bases not matched to a gene; V was cut back by 10 bases and J by 8 bases. Germline V lookup: CDR1 SGHVS, CDR2 FQNEAQ. The CDR3 DNA sequence: TGTGCCACCTACCTCCGAGCGGGATTGTACCATGAGCAGTTCTTC. Translation: CATYLRAGLYHEQFF.

This clone was recorded only once. This chain joins TRBV27 and TRBJ1-4; D gene unclear. Trimming removed 4 bases at V and 7 bases at J, with 13 bases between. Germline V gene lookup returns CDR1 MNHEY and CDR2 SMNVEV (reference sequence). This CDR3 region has 14 residues. Here the CDR3 reads CASSWNLRSEKLFF. The CDR3, as DNA: TGTGCCAGCAGTTGGAACCTAAGAAGTGAAAAACTGTTTTTT.

This clone was detected only once. The gene calls are TRBV19 and TRBJ2-7; D is undetermined. The germline V gene has CDR1 LNHDA and CDR2 SQIVND (reference sequence). V was shortened by 7 bases and J by 2 bases, with 9 bases between the two germline ends. The CDR3 is 12 residues long. The CDR3: CASTNTTYEQYF. As DNA, the CDR3 is TGTGCCAGTACTAACACAACCTACGAGCAGTACTTC.

The V call is TRBV10-2, the J call TRBJ2-1, with D hard to call. V lost 6 bases and J lost 8, with 8 bases in between. The CDR3 contains 11 residues. Germline CDR1 reads WSHSY; CDR2 reads SAAADI. The CDR3 DNA follows: TGCGCCAGCAGGTCCTTCGATGAGCAGTTCTTC. The encoded protein is CASRSFDEQFF.

The rearrangement links TRBV5-1 to TRBJ2-7; the D is unclear. The CDR3 is 13 amino acids. Germline V gene lookup returns CDR1 SGHRS and CDR2 YFSETQ. The ends were cut back, 3 bases at V and 1 base at J, with 8 bases in the middle. This CDR3 is CASSSSFSYEQYF. In DNA, the CDR3 is TGCGCCAGCAGCTCCAGTTTTTCCTACGAGCAGTACTTC.

This clone has a single count. This chain joins TRBV7-2 and TRBJ1-2; maybe TRBD1 (6 bases). The germline V gene has CDR1 SGHTA and CDR2 FQGNSA. V lost 4 bases, J lost 6 bases, and 9 bases lay in between. The CDR3 loop spans 12 amino acids. Here the CDR3 DNA reads TGTGCCAGCAGCTGGGGGGGCGATGGCTACACCTTC. Translating gives CASSWGGDGYTF.

The chain links TRBV9 to TRBJ2-3, with 7 nucleotides matching TRBD2. Losses at the gene ends were 6 bases for V and 2 bases for J; bases not matched to a gene: 9. CDR3 size: 15 residues. CDR1 and CDR2 from the germline V gene are SGDLS and YYNGEE. CDR3 DNA sequence: TGTGCCAGCACCCACCTAGCGGCAAACACAGATACGCAGTATTTT. Translation: CASTHLAANTDTQYF.